Shown below are 3 T cell receptor beta chains from a single sample sequenced in a study of vaccination and CD4 T cells after COVID-19. No antigens are known for them. The treatment denotes: 10-day PBMC culture with coronavirus spike peptide pools or control peptides (ViraFEST assay). Cultured CD4+ T cell DNA underwent sequencing with the Oncomine TCR Beta short-read assay. MiXCR, applied by TCRdb to the PCR reads, yields one record per CDR3 protein. The table has some 15,000 distinct CDR3 sequences, 43% seen once; the top ten hold around a sixth. Sequenced sample: cultured CD4+ T cells from blood. The receptor source for this set is a human donor with COVID-19.

This clonotype was seen only a few times. The chain has TRBV6-2 or TRBV6-3 and TRBJ2-3; 7 bases match TRBD2. V lost 6 bases and J lost 4; bases outside the gene matches: 4. Germline V gene lookup returns CDR1 MNHEY and CDR2 SVGEGT. The CDR3 loop spans 13 amino acids. The CDR3 nucleotides read TGTGCCAGCAGACCTAGCGGATCAGATACGCAGTATTTT. Translated, it gives CASRPSGSDTQYF.

This clonotype was found a few times. The chain joins TRBV20-1 to TRBJ1-1; D is undetermined. The germline V gene encodes CDR1 DFQATT and CDR2 SNEGSKA (reference sequence). The CDR3 runs to 15 residues. V lost 2 bases and J lost 9, with 22 bases in between. DNA for the CDR3: TGCAGTGCTAGACCTACGACCCCGGGGATATTTAAAGCTTTCTTT. Translating it yields CSARPTTPGIFKAFF.

This clonotype was counted only a few times. The V and J genes are TRBV6-1 and TRBJ1-6, with D perhaps TRBD1 (5 bases). The CDR3 sequence is 15 residues long. Germline values: CDR1 MNHNS, CDR2 SASEGT. Trimming pared 5 bases from V and 10 bases from J, leaving 18 bases between. The CDR3 DNA reads as TGTGCCAGCAGTACATACGCAGGGTCTGGCTCACCCCTCCACTTT. Protein product: CASSTYAGSGSPLHF.